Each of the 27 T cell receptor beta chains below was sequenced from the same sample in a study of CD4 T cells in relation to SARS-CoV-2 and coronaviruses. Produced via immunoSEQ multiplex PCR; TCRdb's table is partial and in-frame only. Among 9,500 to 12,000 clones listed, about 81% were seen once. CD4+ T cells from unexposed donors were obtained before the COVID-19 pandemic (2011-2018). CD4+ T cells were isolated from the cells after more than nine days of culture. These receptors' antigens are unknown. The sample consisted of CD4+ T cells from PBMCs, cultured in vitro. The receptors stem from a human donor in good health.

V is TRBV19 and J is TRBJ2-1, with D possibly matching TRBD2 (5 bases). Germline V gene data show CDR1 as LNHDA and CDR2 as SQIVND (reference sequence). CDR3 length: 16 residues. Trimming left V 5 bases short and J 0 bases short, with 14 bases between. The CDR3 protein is CASSSLLLGSYNEQFF. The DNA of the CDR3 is TGTGCCAGTAGTTCCCTCCTACTAGGCTCCTACAATGAGCAGTTCTTC.

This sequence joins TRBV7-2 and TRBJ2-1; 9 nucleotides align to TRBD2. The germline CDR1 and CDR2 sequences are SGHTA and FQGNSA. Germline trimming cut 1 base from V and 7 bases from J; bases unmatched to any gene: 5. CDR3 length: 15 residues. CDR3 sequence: CASSLVAGGRNEQFF. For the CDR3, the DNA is TGTGCCAGCAGCTTAGTTGCGGGGGGGCGAAATGAGCAGTTCTTC.

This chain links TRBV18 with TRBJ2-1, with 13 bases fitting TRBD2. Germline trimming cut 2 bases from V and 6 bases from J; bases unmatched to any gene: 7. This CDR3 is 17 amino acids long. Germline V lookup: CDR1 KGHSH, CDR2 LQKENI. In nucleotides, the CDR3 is TGTGCCAGCTCACCAACACTAGCGGGAGGGCCTTTCAATGAGCAGTTCTTC. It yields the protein CASSPTLAGGPFNEQFF.

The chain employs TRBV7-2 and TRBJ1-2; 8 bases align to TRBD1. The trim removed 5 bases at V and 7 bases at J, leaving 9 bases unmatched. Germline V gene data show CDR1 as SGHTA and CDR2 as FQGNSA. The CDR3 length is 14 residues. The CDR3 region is CASSQDREVSGYTF. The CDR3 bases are TGTGCCAGCAGCCAGGACAGGGAGGTCTCTGGCTACACCTTC. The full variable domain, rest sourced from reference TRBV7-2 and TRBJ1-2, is GAGVSQSPSNKVTEKGKDVELRCDPISGHTALYWYRQSLGQGLEFLIYFQGNSAPDKSGLPSDRFSAERTGGSVSTLTIQRTQQEDSAVYLCASSQDREVSGYTFGSGTRLTVV.

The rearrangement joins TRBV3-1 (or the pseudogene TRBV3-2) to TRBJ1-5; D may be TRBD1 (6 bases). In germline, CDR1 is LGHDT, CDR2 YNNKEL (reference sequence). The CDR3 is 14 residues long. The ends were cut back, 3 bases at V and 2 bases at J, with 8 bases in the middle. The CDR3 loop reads CASSHRGGNQPQHF. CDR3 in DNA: TGTGCCAGCAGCCACAGGGGAGGCAATCAGCCCCAGCATTTT.

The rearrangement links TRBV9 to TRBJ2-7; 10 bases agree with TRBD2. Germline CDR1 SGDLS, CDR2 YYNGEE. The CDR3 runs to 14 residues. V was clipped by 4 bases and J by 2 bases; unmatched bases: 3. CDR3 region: CASSKAGGPYEQYF. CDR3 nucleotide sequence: TGTGCCAGCAGCAAAGCGGGGGGGCCCTACGAGCAGTACTTC. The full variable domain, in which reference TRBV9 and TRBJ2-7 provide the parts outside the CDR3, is DSGVTQTPKHLITATGQRVTLRCSPRSGDLSVYWYQQSLDQGLQFLIQYYNGEERAKGNILERFSAQQFPDLHSELNLSSLELGDSALYFCASSKAGGPYEQYFGPGTRLTVT.

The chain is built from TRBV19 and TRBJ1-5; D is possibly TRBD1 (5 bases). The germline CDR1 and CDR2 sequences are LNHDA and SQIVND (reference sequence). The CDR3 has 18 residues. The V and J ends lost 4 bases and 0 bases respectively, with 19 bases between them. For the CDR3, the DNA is TGTGCCAGTAGTACCTTACCAGGGTTCGGGGTTAGCAATCAGCCCCAGCATTTT. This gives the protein CASSTLPGFGVSNQPQHF.

The CDR3, as DNA: TGCGCCAGCAGCCCTTATAGCTCTGGGGCCAACGTCCTGACTTTC. This encodes CASSPYSSGANVLTF. J is TRBJ2-6 and V is TRBV5-1; no definite D call. The CDR3 contains 15 residues. In germline, CDR1 is SGHRS, CDR2 YFSETQ. V was clipped by 4 bases and J by 0 bases, with 8 bases between them.

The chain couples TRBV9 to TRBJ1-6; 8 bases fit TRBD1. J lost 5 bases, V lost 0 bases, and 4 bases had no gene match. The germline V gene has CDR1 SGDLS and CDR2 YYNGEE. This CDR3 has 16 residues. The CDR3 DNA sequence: TGTGCCAGCAGCGTAGGGACAGGGTACGATAATTCACCCCTCCACTTT. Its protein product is CASSVGTGYDNSPLHF.

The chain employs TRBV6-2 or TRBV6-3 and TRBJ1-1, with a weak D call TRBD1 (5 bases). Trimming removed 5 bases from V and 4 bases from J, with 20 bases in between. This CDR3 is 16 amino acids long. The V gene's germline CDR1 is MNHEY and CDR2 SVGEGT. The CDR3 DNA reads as TGTGCCAGCAGTCCGGCCAGGGCGGCGTCGGGCACTGAAGCTTTCTTT. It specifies CASSPARAASGTEAFF.

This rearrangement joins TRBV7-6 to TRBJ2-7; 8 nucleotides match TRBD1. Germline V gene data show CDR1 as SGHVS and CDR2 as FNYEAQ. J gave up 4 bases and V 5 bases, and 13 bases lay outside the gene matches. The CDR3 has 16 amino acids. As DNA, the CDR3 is TGTGCCAGCAGCAACCCACGACAGGGGAAGAAGTACGAGCAGTACTTC. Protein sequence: CASSNPRQGKKYEQYF.

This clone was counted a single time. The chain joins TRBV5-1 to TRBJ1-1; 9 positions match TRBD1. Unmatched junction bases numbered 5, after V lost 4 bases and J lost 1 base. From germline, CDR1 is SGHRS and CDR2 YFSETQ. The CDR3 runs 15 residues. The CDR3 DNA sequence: TGCGCCAGCAGCGGGACAGGGACCGAGAACACTGAAGCTTTCTTT. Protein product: CASSGTGTENTEAFF. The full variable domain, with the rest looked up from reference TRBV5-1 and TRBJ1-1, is KAGVTQTPRYLIKTRGQQVTLSCSPISGHRSVSWYQQTPGQGLQFLFEYFSETQRNKGNFPGRFSGRQFSNSRSEMNVSTLELGDSALYLCASSGTGTENTEAFFGQGTRLTVV.

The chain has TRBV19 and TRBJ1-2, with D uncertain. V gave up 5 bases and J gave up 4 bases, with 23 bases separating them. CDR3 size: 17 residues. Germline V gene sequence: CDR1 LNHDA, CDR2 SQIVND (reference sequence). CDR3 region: CASSPALAEGSIYGYTF. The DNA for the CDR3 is TGTGCCAGTAGTCCGGCCCTAGCCGAGGGTTCTATCTATGGCTACACCTTC.

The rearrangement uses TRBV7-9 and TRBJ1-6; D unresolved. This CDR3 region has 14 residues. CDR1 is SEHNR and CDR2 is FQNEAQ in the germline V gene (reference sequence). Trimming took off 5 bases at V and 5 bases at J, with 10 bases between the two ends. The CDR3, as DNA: TGTGCCAGCAGCCCCGACGGAGATAATTCACCCCTCCACTTT. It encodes CASSPDGDNSPLHF.

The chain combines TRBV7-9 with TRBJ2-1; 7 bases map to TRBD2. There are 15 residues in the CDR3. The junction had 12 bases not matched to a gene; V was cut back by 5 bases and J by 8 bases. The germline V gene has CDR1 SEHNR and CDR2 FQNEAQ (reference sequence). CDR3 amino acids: CASSPPPRLAHEQFF. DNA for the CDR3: TGTGCCAGCAGCCCCCCACCCCGACTAGCCCATGAGCAGTTCTTC.

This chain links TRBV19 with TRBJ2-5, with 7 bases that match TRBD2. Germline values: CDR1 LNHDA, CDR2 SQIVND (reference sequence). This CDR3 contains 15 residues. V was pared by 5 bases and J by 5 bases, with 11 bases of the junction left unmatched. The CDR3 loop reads CASSPREAGVETQYF. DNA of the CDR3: TGTGCCAGTAGTCCCCGAGAGGCGGGGGTGGAGACCCAGTACTTC.

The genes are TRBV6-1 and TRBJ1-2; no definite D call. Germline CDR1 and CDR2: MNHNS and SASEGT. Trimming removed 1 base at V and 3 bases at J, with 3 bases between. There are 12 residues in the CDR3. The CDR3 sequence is CASSEGDYGYTF. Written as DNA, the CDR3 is TGTGCCAGCAGTGAAGGGGACTATGGCTACACCTTC.

CDR3 in amino acids: CASDRDGQETQYF. The CDR3 DNA sequence: TGTGCCAGCGACCGGGACGGACAAGAGACCCAGTACTTC. The chain uses TRBV2 and TRBJ2-5; D could derive from TRBD1 or TRBD2 (5 bases each). Between the trimmed V and J ends, which lost 8 bases and 2 bases, there was a span of 12 bases. This CDR3 has 13 residues. Germline V gives CDR1 SNHLY, CDR2 FYNNEI.

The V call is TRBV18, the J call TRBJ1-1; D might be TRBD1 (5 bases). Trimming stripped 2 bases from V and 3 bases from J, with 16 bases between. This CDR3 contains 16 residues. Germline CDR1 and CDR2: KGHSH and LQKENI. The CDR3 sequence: CASSPTGAYGYTEAFF. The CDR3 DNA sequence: TGTGCCAGCTCACCAACCGGGGCCTATGGGTACACTGAAGCTTTCTTT.

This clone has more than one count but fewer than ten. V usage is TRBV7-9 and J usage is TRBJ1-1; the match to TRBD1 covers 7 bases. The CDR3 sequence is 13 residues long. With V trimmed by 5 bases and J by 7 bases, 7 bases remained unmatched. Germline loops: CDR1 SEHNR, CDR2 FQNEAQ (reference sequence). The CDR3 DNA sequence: TGTGCCAGCAGCCCGGACAGGACTTTTGAAGCTTTCTTT. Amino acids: CASSPDRTFEAFF.

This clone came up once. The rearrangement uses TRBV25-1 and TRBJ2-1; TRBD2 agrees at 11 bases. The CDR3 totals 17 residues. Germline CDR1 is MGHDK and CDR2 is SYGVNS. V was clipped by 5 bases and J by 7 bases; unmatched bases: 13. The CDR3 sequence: CASSQTGLAGLGNEQFF. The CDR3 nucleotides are TGTGCCAGCAGTCAAACCGGACTAGCGGGTCTCGGGAATGAGCAGTTCTTC.

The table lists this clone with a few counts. The CDR3 spells CASSGTGGNEKLFF. CDR3 nucleotide sequence: TGTGCCAGCAGTGGGACAGGGGGGAATGAAAAACTGTTTTTT. The chain uses TRBV2 and TRBJ1-4, with 10 bases identical to TRBD1. The CDR3 runs to 14 residues. Germline V gives CDR1 SNHLY, CDR2 FYNNEI. The V segment lost 4 bases and the J segment 5 bases; nucleotides outside the gene matches: 1.

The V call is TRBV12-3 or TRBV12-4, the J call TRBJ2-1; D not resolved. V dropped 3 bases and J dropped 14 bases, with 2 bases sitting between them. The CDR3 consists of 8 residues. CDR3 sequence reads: CASSLEFF. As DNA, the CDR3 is TGTGCCAGCAGTTTGGAGTTCTTC.

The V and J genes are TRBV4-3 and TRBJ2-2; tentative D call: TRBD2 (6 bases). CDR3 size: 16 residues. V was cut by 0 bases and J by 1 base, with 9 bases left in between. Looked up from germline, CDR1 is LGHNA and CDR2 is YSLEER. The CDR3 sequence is CASSQEAGMNTGELFF. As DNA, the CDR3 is TGCGCCAGCAGCCAAGAGGCGGGGATGAACACCGGGGAGCTGTTTTTT.

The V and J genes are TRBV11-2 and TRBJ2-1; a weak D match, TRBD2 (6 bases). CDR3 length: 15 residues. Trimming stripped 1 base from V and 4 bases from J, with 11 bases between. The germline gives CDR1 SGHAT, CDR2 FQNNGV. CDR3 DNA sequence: TGTGCCAGCAGCTTAGGGGCTAGCGAGTACAATGAGCAGTTCTTC. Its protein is CASSLGASEYNEQFF.

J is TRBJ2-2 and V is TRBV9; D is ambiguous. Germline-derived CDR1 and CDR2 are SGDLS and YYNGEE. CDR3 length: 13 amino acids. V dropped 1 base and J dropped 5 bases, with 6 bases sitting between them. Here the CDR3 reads CASSVHGTGELFF. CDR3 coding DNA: TGTGCCAGCAGCGTACACGGGACCGGGGAGCTGTTTTTT.

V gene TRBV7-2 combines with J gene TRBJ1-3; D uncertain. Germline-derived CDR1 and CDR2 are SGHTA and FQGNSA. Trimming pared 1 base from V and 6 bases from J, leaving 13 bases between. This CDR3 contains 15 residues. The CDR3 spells CASSLGSGSQNTIYF. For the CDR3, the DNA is TGTGCCAGCAGCTTAGGTTCTGGGTCCCAAAACACCATATATTTT. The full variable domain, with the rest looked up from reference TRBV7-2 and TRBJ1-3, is GAGVSQSPSNKVTEKGKDVELRCDPISGHTALYWYRQSLGQGLEFLIYFQGNSAPDKSGLPSDRFSAERTGGSVSTLTIQRTQQEDSAVYLCASSLGSGSQNTIYFGEGSWLTVV.